Presented here are 28 T cell receptor beta chains from one specimen sequenced in a study of neoadjuvant anti-PD-1 for oral cavity cancer. Libraries were prepared by immunoSEQ multiplex PCR; TCRdb keeps only in-frame clonotypes and omits some of them. The sample contains 55,000 to 80,000 clones, about 83% of which appear only once. Sequences were derived from PBMCs, sampled before nivolumab (anti-PD-1) treatment. The receptors originated from a person aged 40 to 85 with oral cavity squamous cell carcinoma.

The chain has TRBV29-1 and TRBJ2-7; D unresolved. This CDR3 comprises 15 residues. Germline V CDR1 and CDR2: SQVTM, ANQGSEA. The V end lost 0 bases, the J end lost 2 bases, and 14 bases lay between the germline ends. The chain's CDR3 is CSVEDPSGVTYEQYF. The CDR3 bases are TGCAGCGTTGAAGATCCGAGTGGGGTTACCTACGAGCAGTACTTC.

CDR3 protein: CASSTMLYEQFF. The CDR3 DNA sequence: TGTGCCAGCAGTACCATGCTCTATGAGCAGTTCTTC. The genes are TRBV28 and TRBJ2-1; D gene uncertain. The CDR3 extends over 12 amino acids. V lost 5 bases and J lost 8, with 10 bases in between. Germline CDR1 is MDHEN and CDR2 is SYDVKM.

The V and J genes are TRBV7-9 and TRBJ2-1; either TRBD1 or TRBD2 may supply D (5 bases each). CDR3 size: 13 residues. V dropped 2 bases and J dropped 9 bases, with 11 bases sitting between them. Germline-derived CDR1 and CDR2 are SEHNR and FQNEAQ (reference sequence). Here the CDR3 reads CASSLTGQGEQFF. CDR3 DNA: TGTGCCAGCAGCTTAACGGGGCAGGGTGAGCAGTTCTTC.

CDR3 DNA sequence: TGTGCTAGTGGTTCCACGCCCAGGGGGCGGGTGTCAAATGAGCAGTTCTTC. Residues: CASGSTPRGRVSNEQFF. The chain employs TRBV12-5 and TRBJ2-1; 8 nucleotides agree with TRBD1. The CDR3 contains 17 residues. CDR1 and CDR2 (germline): LGHNT, FRNRAP. Unmatched junction bases numbered 15, after V lost 4 bases and J lost 7 bases.

This chain uses TRBV9 with TRBJ1-1; weak D call: TRBD1 (5 bases). CDR3 length: 15 amino acids. Germline CDR1 and CDR2: SGDLS and YYNGEE. V lost 2 bases to trimming and J lost 0 bases, with 11 bases between them. The CDR3 reads CASSVGPGMNTEAFF. The DNA of the CDR3 is TGTGCCAGCAGCGTGGGACCGGGGATGAACACTGAAGCTTTCTTT.

The J gene is TRBJ2-1, the V gene TRBV27, with 11 bases aligning to TRBD2. J gave up 7 bases and V 6 bases, and 11 bases lay outside the gene matches. There are 16 residues in the CDR3. Germline V gene lookup returns CDR1 MNHEY and CDR2 SMNVEV (reference sequence). Here the CDR3 DNA reads TGTGCCAGCAGCTCCTTTGGGGCTAGCGGGAGGAATGAGCAGTTCTTC. Its translation is CASSSFGASGRNEQFF.

The CDR3 region has the DNA TGTGCCAGCAGTTTAACAGGGGGCAGAACTGAAGCTTTCTTT. This codes for CASSLTGGRTEAFF. V is TRBV6-5 and J is TRBJ1-1, with 9 positions matching TRBD1. This CDR3 has 14 amino acids. Trimming cost V 4 bases and J 5 bases; bases outside gene matches: 5. Looked up from germline, CDR1 is MNHEY and CDR2 is SVGAGI.

This rearrangement joins TRBV2 to TRBJ2-7; either TRBD1 or TRBD2 may fit D (5 bases each). V lost 4 bases and J lost 1, with 20 bases in between. This CDR3 is built from 17 residues. CDR1 is SNHLY and CDR2 is FYNNEI in the germline V gene. In DNA form, the CDR3 reads TGTGCCAGCAGTGTTGTACCCGGGACGCAGGGTTCCTACGAGCAGTACTTC. Residues: CASSVVPGTQGSYEQYF.

This clone showed up many times. The V gene is TRBV19, the J gene TRBJ1-4; 7 nucleotides agree with TRBD1. Per germline, CDR1 LNHDA and CDR2 SQIVND (reference sequence). The length of the CDR3 is 15 residues. Trimming removed 5 bases from V and 5 bases from J; junction bases left unmatched: 8. DNA for the CDR3: TGTGCCAGTAGTTCCGACAGGGCAAGGAATGAAAAACTGTTTTTT. Its translation: CASSSDRARNEKLFF.

The chain combines TRBV6-5 with TRBJ1-2; 10 nucleotides match TRBD1. The J segment lost 8 bases and the V segment lost 0 bases, leaving 9 bases of the junction unmatched. The CDR3 extends over 16 amino acids. Germline V gene lookup returns CDR1 MNHEY and CDR2 SVGAGI. Here the CDR3 reads CASSYSSRGQGFGYTF. CDR3 in DNA: TGTGCCAGCAGTTACTCGAGTAGGGGACAGGGGTTCGGCTACACCTTC.

V gene TRBV5-1 combines with J gene TRBJ1-4, with 8 bases matching TRBD1. Germline CDR1 is SGHRS and CDR2 is YFSETQ. The CDR3 totals 18 residues. V was clipped by 4 bases and J by 10 bases; unmatched bases: 21. As DNA, the CDR3 is TGCGCCAGCAGCCCACGGACAGGGTGGGCTAGTGATTTGGGAAAACTGTTTTTT. The encoded protein is CASSPRTGWASDLGKLFF.

The count of this clone is one. The gene calls are TRBV4-2 and TRBJ2-2; 8 nucleotides agree with TRBD2. Unmatched junction bases numbered 10, after V lost 1 base and J lost 3 bases. Per germline, CDR1 LGHNA and CDR2 YNFKEQ. The CDR3 has 18 residues. The CDR3 protein is CASSQARGVTKDTGELFF. The CDR3 DNA is TGTGCCAGCAGCCAAGCGCGGGGGGTGACTAAGGACACCGGGGAGCTGTTTTTT.

Only a few counts were recorded for this clone. V and J are TRBV5-4 and TRBJ1-2; 10 positions match TRBD1. J lost 4 bases, V lost 6 bases, and 9 bases had no gene match. Germline assignment: CDR1 SGHNT and CDR2 YYREEE (reference sequence). The CDR3 totals 15 residues. CDR3 protein: CASTFWDRGFYGYTF. CDR3 sequence (DNA): TGTGCCAGCACCTTCTGGGACAGGGGATTCTATGGCTACACCTTC.

This clone was seen only once. This chain links TRBV5-1 with TRBJ2-7; D is perhaps TRBD1 (5 bases). Between the trimmed V and J ends, which lost 3 bases and 0 bases, there was a span of 10 bases. The germline gives CDR1 SGHRS, CDR2 YFSETQ. This CDR3 comprises 14 residues. The CDR3, as DNA: TGCGCCAGCAGCTCGACAGTTTCCTCCTACGAGCAGTACTTC. Its translation: CASSSTVSSYEQYF.

The chain joins TRBV7-9 to TRBJ1-4; 8 nucleotides line up with TRBD1. The V and J ends lost 5 bases and 7 bases, in that order; junction bases with no gene match: 9. CDR1 SEHNR and CDR2 FQNEAQ come from the germline V gene (reference sequence). The CDR3 contains 15 residues. The CDR3 DNA is TGTGCCAGCAGCAAAGCAGACAGGGGAGCTGAAAAACTGTTTTTT. Its translation: CASSKADRGAEKLFF.

The J gene is TRBJ1-6, the V gene TRBV2; 10 bases map to TRBD1. The CDR3 covers 15 residues. Per the germline V gene, CDR1 is SNHLY and CDR2 is FYNNEI. V trimming: 3 bases; J trimming: 9 bases; junction bases outside the gene matches: 5. CDR3 residues: CASSDDRGQISPLHF. Written as DNA, the CDR3 is TGTGCCAGCAGTGACGACAGGGGGCAGATTTCACCCCTCCACTTT.

The J gene is TRBJ1-3, the V gene TRBV30; D unresolved. The CDR3 runs to 13 residues. The V end lost 2 bases, the J end lost 4 bases, and 9 bases lay between the germline ends. Germline V lookup: CDR1 GTSNPN, CDR2 SVGIG (reference sequence). CDR3 residues: CAWSRGIGNTIYF. The CDR3 DNA is TGTGCCTGGAGTAGAGGGATCGGAAACACCATATATTTT.

The chain carries TRBV7-2 and TRBJ2-7; perhaps TRBD2 as D (5 bases). The CDR3 has 15 residues. Germline CDR1 is SGHTA and CDR2 is FQGNSA. Deletions cut 5 bases from V and 6 bases from J, with 20 bases between. The CDR3 protein is CASSRQLEVQAEQYF. The CDR3 DNA reads TGTGCCAGCAGCCGGCAACTAGAAGTGCAGGCCGAGCAGTACTTC. Supplemented by reference TRBV7-2 and TRBJ2-7, the full variable domain reads GAGVSQSPSNKVTEKGKDVELRCDPISGHTALYWYRQSLGQGLEFLIYFQGNSAPDKSGLPSDRFSAERTGGSVSTLTIQRTQQEDSAVYLCASSRQLEVQAEQYFGPGTRLTVT.

The rearrangement links TRBV11-2 to TRBJ2-3; 10 nucleotides match TRBD2. The germline V gene encodes CDR1 SGHAT and CDR2 FQNNGV. This CDR3 has 17 residues. J gave up 4 bases and V 5 bases, and 12 bases lay outside the gene matches. CDR3 protein: CASSPRLEAGGPDTQYF. The CDR3 coding sequence is TGTGCCAGCAGCCCCCGTCTAGAAGCGGGAGGGCCAGATACGCAGTATTTT.

V and J are TRBV6-1 and TRBJ2-3; 11 bases map to TRBD2. The germline V gene has CDR1 MNHNS and CDR2 SASEGT. The CDR3 extends over 18 amino acids. V trimming: 2 bases; J trimming: 5 bases; junction bases outside the gene matches: 12. In nucleotides, the CDR3 is TGTGCCAGCAGTGAAAGGGTGACTAGCGGGACTACAGGAGATACGCAGTATTTT. Protein: CASSERVTSGTTGDTQYF.

This clone was seen once. The genes are TRBV9 and TRBJ2-2; D possibly corresponds to TRBD1 (6 bases). The CDR3 runs to 15 residues. CDR1 SGDLS and CDR2 YYNGEE come from the germline V gene. Trimming removed 0 bases at V and 7 bases at J, with 13 bases between. Here the CDR3 DNA reads TGTGCCAGCAGCGTAGCTCCTGGACAGAACGGGGAGCTGTTTTTT. It yields the protein CASSVAPGQNGELFF.

This clone has a single count. The chain employs TRBV5-4 and TRBJ2-5, with D uncertain. Germline lookup yields CDR1 SGHNT and CDR2 YYREEE (reference sequence). CDR3 length: 13 amino acids. Deletions cut 5 bases from V and 0 bases from J, with 8 bases between. The chain's CDR3 is CASSPRHQETQYF. CDR3 DNA sequence: TGTGCCAGCAGTCCTCGCCACCAAGAGACCCAGTACTTC.

This sequence joins TRBV6-5 and TRBJ1-6; D uncertain. V gave up 0 bases and J gave up 6 bases, with 3 bases separating them. Germline V gene data show CDR1 as MNHEY and CDR2 as SVGAGI. The CDR3 is made up of 13 amino acids. CDR3 in amino acids: CASSYSPNSPLHF. DNA of the CDR3: TGTGCCAGCAGTTACTCTCCTAATTCACCCCTCCACTTT.

The chain joins TRBV4-1 to TRBJ1-1; 8 bases match TRBD1. CDR3 length: 15 amino acids. Per the germline V gene, CDR1 is MGHRA and CDR2 is YSYEKL. With V trimmed by 2 bases and J by 5 bases, 7 bases remained unmatched. CDR3 nucleotide sequence: TGCGCCAGCAGCCAAACAGGGGGACGGGTGACTGAAGCTTTCTTT. As protein: CASSQTGGRVTEAFF.

The chain joins TRBV5-8 to TRBJ2-7, with D perhaps being TRBD1 or TRBD2 (6 bases each). This CDR3 has 14 amino acids. V dropped 0 bases and J dropped 3 bases, with 10 bases sitting between them. Per germline, CDR1 SGHTS and CDR2 YDEGEE. The CDR3 reads CASSLEGGLYEQYF. CDR3 bases: TGTGCCAGCAGCTTGGAAGGGGGACTCTACGAGCAGTACTTC. Supplemented by reference TRBV5-8 and TRBJ2-7, the full variable domain reads EAGVTQSPTHLIKTRGQQATLRCSPISGHTSVYWYQQALGLGLQFLLWYDEGEERNRGNFPPRFSGRQFPNYSSELNVNALELEDSALYLCASSLEGGLYEQYFGPGTRLTVT.

This chain links TRBV2 with TRBJ1-2; D is possibly TRBD1 (5 bases). Germline V lookup: CDR1 SNHLY, CDR2 FYNNEI. The CDR3 has 12 residues. V was pared by 4 bases and J by 8 bases, with 11 bases between. CDR3 region: CASSGQGFGYTF. CDR3 DNA: TGTGCCAGCAGTGGTCAGGGATTCGGCTACACCTTC.

The chain has TRBV29-1 and TRBJ1-2; TRBD1 matches 10 bases. CDR1 SQVTM and CDR2 ANQGSEA come from the germline V gene. V was pared by 8 bases and J by 3 bases, with 12 bases of the junction left unmatched. This CDR3 is built from 15 residues. The CDR3 spells CSIVDRGSADYGYTF. Here the CDR3 DNA reads TGCAGCATTGTGGACAGGGGGTCCGCGGACTATGGCTACACCTTC.

The chain is built from TRBV5-4 and TRBJ2-1, with D unresolved. Trimming removed 3 bases from V and 7 bases from J, with 17 bases in between. Germline V gene lookup returns CDR1 SGHNT and CDR2 YYREEE (reference sequence). This CDR3 contains 15 residues. The CDR3: CASSYTVSMRNEQFF. The CDR3 DNA is TGTGCCAGCAGCTATACGGTTTCAATGAGGAATGAGCAGTTCTTC.